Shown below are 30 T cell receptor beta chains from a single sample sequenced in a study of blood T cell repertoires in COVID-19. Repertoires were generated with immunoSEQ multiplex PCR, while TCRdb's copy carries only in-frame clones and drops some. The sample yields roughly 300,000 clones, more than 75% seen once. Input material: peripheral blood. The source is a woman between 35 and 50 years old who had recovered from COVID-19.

The CDR3 is CASSPGGQPQHF. The CDR3 DNA reads as TGTGCCAGCAGCCCTGGAGGACAGCCCCAGCATTTT. V and J are TRBV7-2 and TRBJ1-5; unclear D gene. V was trimmed by 5 bases and J by 7 bases, leaving 9 bases between them. This CDR3 is built from 12 residues. Looked up from germline, CDR1 is SGHTA and CDR2 is FQGNSA.

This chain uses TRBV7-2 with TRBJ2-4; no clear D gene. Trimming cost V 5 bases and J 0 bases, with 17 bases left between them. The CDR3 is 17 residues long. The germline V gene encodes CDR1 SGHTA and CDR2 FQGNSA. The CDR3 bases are TGTGCCAGCAGCCGTCCAGGCCTTCTTGCAGCCAAAAACATTCAGTACTTC. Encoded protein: CASSRPGLLAAKNIQYF.

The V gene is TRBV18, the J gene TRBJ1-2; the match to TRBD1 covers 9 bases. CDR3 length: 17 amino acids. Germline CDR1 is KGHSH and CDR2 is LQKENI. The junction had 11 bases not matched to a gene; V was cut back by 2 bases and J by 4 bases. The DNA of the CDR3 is TGTGCCAGCTCACCATTCCAGGGACAGGGAGTTAGCTATGGCTACACCTTC. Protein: CASSPFQGQGVSYGYTF.

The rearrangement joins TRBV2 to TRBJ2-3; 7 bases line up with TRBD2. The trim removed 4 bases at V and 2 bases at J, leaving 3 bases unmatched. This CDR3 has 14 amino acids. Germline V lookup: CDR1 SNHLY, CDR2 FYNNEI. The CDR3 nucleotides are TGTGCCAGCAGTGTCCGGGAGGACACAGATACGCAGTATTTT. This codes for CASSVREDTDTQYF.

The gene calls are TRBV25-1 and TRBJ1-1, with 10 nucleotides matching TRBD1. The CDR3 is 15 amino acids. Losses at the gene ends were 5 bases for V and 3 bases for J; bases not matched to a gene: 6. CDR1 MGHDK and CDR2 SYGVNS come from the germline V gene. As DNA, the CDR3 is TGTGCCAGCAGTCCATGGGACAGGGGTCACACTGAAGCTTTCTTT. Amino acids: CASSPWDRGHTEAFF.

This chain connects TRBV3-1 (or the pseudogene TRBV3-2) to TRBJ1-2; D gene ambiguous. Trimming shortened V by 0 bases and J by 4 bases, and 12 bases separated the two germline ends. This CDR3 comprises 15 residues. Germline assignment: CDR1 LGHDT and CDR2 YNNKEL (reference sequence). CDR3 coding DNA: TGTGCCAGCAGCCAAGAAGCAATGCATGGCTATGGCTACACCTTC. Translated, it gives CASSQEAMHGYGYTF.

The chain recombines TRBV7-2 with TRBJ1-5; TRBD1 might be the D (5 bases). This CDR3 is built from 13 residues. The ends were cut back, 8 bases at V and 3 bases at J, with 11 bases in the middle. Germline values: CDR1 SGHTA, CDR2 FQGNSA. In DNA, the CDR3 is TGTGCCAGCGGGGGGGGGATCAATCAGCCCCAGCATTTT. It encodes CASGGGINQPQHF.

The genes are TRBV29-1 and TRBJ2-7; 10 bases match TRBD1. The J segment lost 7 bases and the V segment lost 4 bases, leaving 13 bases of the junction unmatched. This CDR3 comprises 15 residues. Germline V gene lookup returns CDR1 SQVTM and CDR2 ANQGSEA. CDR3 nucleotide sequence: TGCAGCGTTGGACCGGGACAGGGGCCAAAAGGGGAGCAGTACTTC. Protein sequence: CSVGPGQGPKGEQYF.

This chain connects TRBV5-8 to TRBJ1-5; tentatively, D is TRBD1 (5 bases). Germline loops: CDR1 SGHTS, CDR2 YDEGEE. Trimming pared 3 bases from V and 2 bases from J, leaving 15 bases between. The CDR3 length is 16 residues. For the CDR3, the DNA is TGTGCCAGCAGCTCTTGGCAGGGTGAGGGCAATCAGCCCCAGCATTTT. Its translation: CASSSWQGEGNQPQHF.

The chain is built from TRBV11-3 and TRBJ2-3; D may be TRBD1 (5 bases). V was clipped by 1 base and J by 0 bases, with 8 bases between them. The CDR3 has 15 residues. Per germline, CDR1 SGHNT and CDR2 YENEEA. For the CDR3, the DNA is TGTGCCAGCAGCTTAGGGGGCGTTAGCACAGATACGCAGTATTTT. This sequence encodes CASSLGGVSTDTQYF.

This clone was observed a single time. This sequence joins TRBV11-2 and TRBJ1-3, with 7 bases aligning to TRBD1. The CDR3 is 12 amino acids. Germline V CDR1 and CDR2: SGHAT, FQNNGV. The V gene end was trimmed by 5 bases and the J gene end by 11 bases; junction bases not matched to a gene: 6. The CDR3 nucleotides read TGTGCCAGCAGCCTCCAGGGGGTGGCCATATATTTT. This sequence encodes CASSLQGVAIYF.

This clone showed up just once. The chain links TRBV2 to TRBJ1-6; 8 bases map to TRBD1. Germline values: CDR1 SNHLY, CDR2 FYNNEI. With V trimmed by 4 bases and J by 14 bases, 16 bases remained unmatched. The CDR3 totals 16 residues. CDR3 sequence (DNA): TGTGCCAGCAGTGGGACTTCCGGGACAGGAATAAAGGCCCTCCACTTT. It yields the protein CASSGTSGTGIKALHF.

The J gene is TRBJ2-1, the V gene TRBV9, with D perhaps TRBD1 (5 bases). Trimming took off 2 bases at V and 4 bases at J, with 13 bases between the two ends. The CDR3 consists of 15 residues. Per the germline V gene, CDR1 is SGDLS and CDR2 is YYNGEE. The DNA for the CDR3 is TGTGCCAGCAGCGTGCAGGGCAGCCAGTACAATGAGCAGTTCTTC. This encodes CASSVQGSQYNEQFF.

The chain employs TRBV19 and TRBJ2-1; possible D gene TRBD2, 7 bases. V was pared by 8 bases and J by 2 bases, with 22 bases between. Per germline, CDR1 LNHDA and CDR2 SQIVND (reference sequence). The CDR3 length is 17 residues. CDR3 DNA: TGTGCCAGTCAGACCCGCTCGGGGGGCGGAGCCTACAATGAGCAGTTCTTC. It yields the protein CASQTRSGGGAYNEQFF.

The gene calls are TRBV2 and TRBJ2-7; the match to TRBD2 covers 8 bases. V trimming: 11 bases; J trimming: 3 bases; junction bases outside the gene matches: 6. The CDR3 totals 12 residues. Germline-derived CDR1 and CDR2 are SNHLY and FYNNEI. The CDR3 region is CAVGGDVYEQYF. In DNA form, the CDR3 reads TGTGCCGTCGGGGGGGATGTCTACGAGCAGTACTTC.

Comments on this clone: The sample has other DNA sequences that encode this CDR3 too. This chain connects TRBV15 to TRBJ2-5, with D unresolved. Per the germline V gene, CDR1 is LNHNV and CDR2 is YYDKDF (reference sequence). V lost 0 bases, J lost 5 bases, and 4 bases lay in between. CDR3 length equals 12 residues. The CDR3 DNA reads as TGTGCCACCAGCAGAGACGGGGAGACCCAGTACTTC. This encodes CATSRDGETQYF.

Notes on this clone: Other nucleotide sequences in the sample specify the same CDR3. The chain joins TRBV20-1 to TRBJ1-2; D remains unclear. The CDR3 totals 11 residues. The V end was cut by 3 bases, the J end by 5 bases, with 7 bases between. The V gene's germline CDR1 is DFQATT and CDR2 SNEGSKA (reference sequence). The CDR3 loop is CSARSRYGYTF. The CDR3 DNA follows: TGCAGTGCTAGGTCGAGGTATGGCTACACCTTC.

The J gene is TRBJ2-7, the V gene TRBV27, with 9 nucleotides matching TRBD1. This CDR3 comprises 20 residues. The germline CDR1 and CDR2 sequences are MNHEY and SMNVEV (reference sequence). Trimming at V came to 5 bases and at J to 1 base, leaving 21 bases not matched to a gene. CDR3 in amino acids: CASSPLARNAGTGLSYEQYF. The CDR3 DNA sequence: TGTGCCAGCAGTCCATTAGCCCGGAACGCCGGGACAGGGCTGTCCTACGAGCAGTACTTC.

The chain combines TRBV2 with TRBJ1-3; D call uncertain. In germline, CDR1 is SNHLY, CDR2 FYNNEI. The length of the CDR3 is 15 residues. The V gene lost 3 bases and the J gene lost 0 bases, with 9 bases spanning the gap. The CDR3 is CASSDDTFSGNTIYF. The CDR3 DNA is TGTGCCAGCAGTGACGACACGTTCTCTGGAAACACCATATATTTT. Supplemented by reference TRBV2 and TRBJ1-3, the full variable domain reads EPEVTQTPSHQVTQMGQEVILRCVPISNHLYFYWYRQILGQKVEFLVSFYNNEISEKSEIFDDQFSVERPDGSNFTLKIRSTKLEDSAMYFCASSDDTFSGNTIYFGEGSWLTVV.

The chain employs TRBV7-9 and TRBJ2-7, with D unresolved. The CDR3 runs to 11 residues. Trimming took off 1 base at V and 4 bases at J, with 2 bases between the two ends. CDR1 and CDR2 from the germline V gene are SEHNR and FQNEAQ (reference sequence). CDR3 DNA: TGTGCCAGCAGCTTAGTATACGAGCAGTACTTC. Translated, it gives CASSLVYEQYF. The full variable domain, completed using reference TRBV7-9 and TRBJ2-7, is DTGVSQNPRHKITKRGQNVTFRCDPISEHNRLYWYRQTLGQGPEFLTYFQNEAQLEKSRLLSDRFSAERPKGSFSTLEIQRTEQGDSAMYLCASSLVYEQYFGPGTRLTVT.

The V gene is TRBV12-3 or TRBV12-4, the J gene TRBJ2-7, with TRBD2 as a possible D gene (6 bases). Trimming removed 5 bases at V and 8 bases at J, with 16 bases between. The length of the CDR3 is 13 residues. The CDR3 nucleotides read TGTGCCAGCAGTCCCCCCTGGGGGGATAAGCAGTACTTC. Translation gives CASSPPWGDKQYF.

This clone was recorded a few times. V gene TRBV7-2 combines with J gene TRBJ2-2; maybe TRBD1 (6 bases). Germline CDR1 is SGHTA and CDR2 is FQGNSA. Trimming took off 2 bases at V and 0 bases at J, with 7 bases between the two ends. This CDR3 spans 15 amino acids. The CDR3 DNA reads TGTGCCAGCAGCTTAAGGGACACGAACACCGGGGAGCTGTTTTTT. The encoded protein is CASSLRDTNTGELFF.

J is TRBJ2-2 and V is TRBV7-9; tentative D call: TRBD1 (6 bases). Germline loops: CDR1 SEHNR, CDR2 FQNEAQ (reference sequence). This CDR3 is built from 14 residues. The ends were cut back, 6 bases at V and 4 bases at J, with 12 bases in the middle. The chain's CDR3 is CASRRGSGTGELFF. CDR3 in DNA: TGTGCCAGCAGGAGGGGGTCCGGCACCGGGGAGCTGTTTTTT.

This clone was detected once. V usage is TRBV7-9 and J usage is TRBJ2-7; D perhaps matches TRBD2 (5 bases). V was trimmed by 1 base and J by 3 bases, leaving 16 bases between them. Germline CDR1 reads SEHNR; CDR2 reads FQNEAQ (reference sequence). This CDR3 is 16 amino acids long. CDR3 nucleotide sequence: TGTGCCAGCAGCTTAGTACTAGGCAGGCATATCTACGAGCAGTACTTC. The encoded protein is CASSLVLGRHIYEQYF.

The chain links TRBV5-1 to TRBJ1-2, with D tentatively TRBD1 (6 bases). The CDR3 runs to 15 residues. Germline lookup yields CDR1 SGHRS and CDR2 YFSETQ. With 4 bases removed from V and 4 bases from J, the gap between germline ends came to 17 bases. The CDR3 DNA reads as TGCGCCAGCAGCCTTTCGACAGGACCCACCTATGGCTACACCTTC. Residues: CASSLSTGPTYGYTF.

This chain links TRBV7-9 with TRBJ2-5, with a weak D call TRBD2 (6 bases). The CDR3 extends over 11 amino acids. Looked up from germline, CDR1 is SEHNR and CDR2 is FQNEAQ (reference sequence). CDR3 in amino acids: CGVLAKETQYF. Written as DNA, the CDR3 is TGTGGCGTACTAGCAAAAGAGACCCAGTACTTC.

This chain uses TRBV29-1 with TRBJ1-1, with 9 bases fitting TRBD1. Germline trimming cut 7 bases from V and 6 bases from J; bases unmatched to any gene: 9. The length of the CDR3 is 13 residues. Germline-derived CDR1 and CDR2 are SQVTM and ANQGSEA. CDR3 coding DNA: TGCAGCGCGGGGCGGGACAGGGCGGCTGAAGCTTTCTTT. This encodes CSAGRDRAAEAFF.

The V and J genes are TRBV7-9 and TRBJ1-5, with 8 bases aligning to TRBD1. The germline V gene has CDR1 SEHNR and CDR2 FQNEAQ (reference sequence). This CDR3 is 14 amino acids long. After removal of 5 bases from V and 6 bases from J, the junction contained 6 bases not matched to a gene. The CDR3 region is CASSDGQGGQPQHF. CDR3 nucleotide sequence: TGTGCCAGCAGCGATGGACAGGGAGGTCAGCCCCAGCATTTT.

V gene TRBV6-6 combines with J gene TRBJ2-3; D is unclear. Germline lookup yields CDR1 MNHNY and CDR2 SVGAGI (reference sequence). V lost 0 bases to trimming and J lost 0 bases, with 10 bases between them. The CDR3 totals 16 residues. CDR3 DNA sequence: TGTGCCAGCAGTTACTCGGCAGGCTTTAGCACAGATACGCAGTATTTT. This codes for CASSYSAGFSTDTQYF.

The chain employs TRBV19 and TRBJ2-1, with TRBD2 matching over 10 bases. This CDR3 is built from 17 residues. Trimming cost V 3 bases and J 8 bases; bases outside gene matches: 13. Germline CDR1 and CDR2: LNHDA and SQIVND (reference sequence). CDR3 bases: TGTGCCAGTAGTATCGTGGGGAAGCGGGGGGGCGTCGATGAGCAGTTCTTC. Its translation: CASSIVGKRGGVDEQFF.